The 17 T cell receptor beta chains below all came from one sample that was sequenced in a study of shared clonotypes between healthy human individuals (dated by TCRdb to the early 2020s). Preparation of the library involved the immunoSEQ multiplex PCR assay. As stored in TCRdb, this immuneACCESS dataset retains in-frame rearrangements with V and J assigned. A fraction of the clones does not appear; measured against another copy, unresolved V genes explain less than half of the discrepancy, and the remainder lacks a known reason. This sample comprises more than 1 million clones, approximately 80% of them detected only once. The top ten hold 0.4% to 0.55% of the sample. The sample taken for sequencing was memory CD4+ T cells from PBMCs. What the cell subset or site label conveys for this sample: CD45RA-negative fraction. These receptors originate from a man aged 18 to 29 in good health. Some clones in this sample may be carry-over from other donors' samples.

This chain joins TRBV28 and TRBJ1-1; TRBD1 matches at 8 bases. Germline CDR1 and CDR2: MDHEN and SYDVKM. J gave up 0 bases and V 5 bases, and 11 bases lay outside the gene matches. The CDR3 totals 17 residues. This chain's CDR3 is CASSPPTGTGMNTEAFF. In DNA, the CDR3 is TGTGCCAGCAGTCCCCCGACCGGGACAGGAATGAACACTGAAGCTTTCTTT.

The chain joins TRBV7-3 to TRBJ2-7; D assignment may be TRBD1 or TRBD2 (5 bases each). The CDR3 spans 15 residues. Trimming removed 1 base from V and 2 bases from J, with 12 bases in between. Germline CDR1 SGHTA, CDR2 FQGTGA. The CDR3 spells CASSLRDGEAYEQYF. Written as DNA, the CDR3 is TGTGCCAGCAGCTTAAGGGACGGAGAGGCCTACGAGCAGTACTTC.

This clone came up a few times. V usage is TRBV2 and J usage is TRBJ1-2; D possibly corresponds to TRBD1 (5 bases). Germline values: CDR1 SNHLY, CDR2 FYNNEI. V dropped 7 bases and J dropped 3 bases, with 21 bases sitting between them. This CDR3 comprises 16 residues. Written as DNA, the CDR3 is TGTGCCAGCACTCCGGGGCCGAGCTCCGGGGACTATGGCTACACCTTC. Translating it yields CASTPGPSSGDYGYTF.

This chain connects TRBV30 to TRBJ1-3; the D gene is possibly TRBD1 (5 bases). This CDR3 has 16 amino acids. CDR1 GTSNPN and CDR2 SVGIG come from the germline V gene (reference sequence). V was pared by 5 bases and J by 2 bases, with 19 bases between. CDR3 region: CAWGRASSGPGNTIYF. The CDR3 DNA sequence: TGTGCCTGGGGCAGGGCATCAAGTGGGCCTGGAAACACCATATATTTT.

This clone was seen only once. This sequence joins TRBV4-1 and TRBJ1-1; D not certain. V was trimmed by 0 bases and J by 2 bases, leaving 7 bases between them. CDR1 and CDR2 from the germline V gene are MGHRA and YSYEKL. The CDR3 loop spans 14 amino acids. CDR3 in DNA: TGCGCCAGCAGCCAAGACTACAGCAACACTGAAGCTTTCTTT. Amino acid sequence: CASSQDYSNTEAFF.

The gene calls are TRBV19 and TRBJ1-5; D is unresolved. Trimming took 8 bases from V and 3 from J, leaving 17 bases between them. The CDR3 runs 15 residues. From germline, CDR1 is LNHDA and CDR2 SQIVND (reference sequence). CDR3 region: CASALSFRANQPQHF. The DNA of the CDR3 is TGTGCCAGTGCCTTGTCCTTTAGGGCCAATCAGCCCCAGCATTTT.

The chain joins TRBV11-1 to TRBJ2-7; 10 bases agree with TRBD2. The CDR3 length is 17 residues. Germline V gene data show CDR1 as SGHAT and CDR2 as FQDESV (reference sequence). V lost 0 bases and J lost 1; bases outside the gene matches: 6. The CDR3 DNA reads TGTGCCAGCAGCTTAGCTGCTAGCGGGAGAGGTTCCTACGAGCAGTACTTC. It encodes CASSLAASGRGSYEQYF. Full variable domain (rest looked up from reference TRBV11-1 and TRBJ2-7): EAEVAQSPRYKITEKSQAVAFWCDPISGHATLYWYRQILGQGPELLVQFQDESVVDDSQLPKDRFSAERLKGVDSTLKIQPAELGDSAMYLCASSLAASGRGSYEQYFGPGTRLTVT.

The sample holds a few counts of this clone. The chain has TRBV5-1 and TRBJ2-2; D remains unclear. V shed 4 bases and J shed 3 bases, with 16 bases lying between them. The CDR3 extends over 16 amino acids. Per germline, CDR1 SGHRS and CDR2 YFSETQ. CDR3 protein: CASSPFPPTDTGELFF. The CDR3 DNA reads TGCGCCAGCAGCCCCTTTCCGCCGACGGACACCGGGGAGCTGTTTTTT.

CDR3 nucleotides: TGTGCCAGCAGTCCTAGCGGGAGGGCTGGGGAGCAGTACTTC. Translating it yields CASSPSGRAGEQYF. The gene calls are TRBV27 and TRBJ2-7, with 12 bases identical to TRBD2. The CDR3 loop spans 14 amino acids. Trimming at V came to 5 bases and at J to 7 bases, leaving 6 bases not matched to a gene. CDR1 is MNHEY and CDR2 is SMNVEV in the germline V gene (reference sequence).

This clone was counted a few times. V and J are TRBV19 and TRBJ2-3, with 9 bases matching TRBD1. With V trimmed by 4 bases and J by 2 bases, 7 bases remained unmatched. CDR1 is LNHDA and CDR2 is SQIVND in the germline V gene (reference sequence). This CDR3 contains 16 residues. CDR3 in DNA: TGTGCCAGTAGTAACAGGGGGCCGACTTCCACAGATACGCAGTATTTT. Translated: CASSNRGPTSTDTQYF.

This clone was seen only a few times. The chain couples TRBV4-1 to TRBJ1-4; D call uncertain. Germline CDR1 reads MGHRA; CDR2 reads YSYEKL. The CDR3 covers 13 residues. Trimming stripped 3 bases from V and 8 bases from J, with 10 bases between. Here the CDR3 DNA reads TGCGCCAGCAGCCATCCCCCTCTGGAAAAACTGTTTTTT. Protein sequence: CASSHPPLEKLFF.

This chain joins TRBV18 and TRBJ2-3, with a weak D call TRBD2 (6 bases). Germline CDR1 is KGHSH and CDR2 is LQKENI. Between the trimmed V and J ends, which lost 2 bases and 6 bases, there was a span of 12 bases. There are 14 residues in the CDR3. The CDR3 reads CASSPSQLADTQYF. The CDR3 nucleotides read TGTGCCAGCTCACCAAGTCAGCTAGCGGATACGCAGTATTTT.

On this clone: A much more abundant neighbour one base away suggests this may be a read error. The CDR3: CASSPGTGDEQYF. In DNA form, the CDR3 reads TGTGCCAGCAGCCCCGGGACAGGGGACGAGCAGTACTTC. The V call is TRBV11-3, the J call TRBJ2-7; 10 bases are shared with TRBD1. This CDR3 region has 13 residues. The V segment lost 5 bases and the J segment 5 bases; nucleotides outside the gene matches: 3. CDR1 and CDR2 from the germline V gene are SGHNT and YENEEA.

The chain employs TRBV6-1 and TRBJ1-5; 7 bases align to TRBD1. This CDR3 contains 15 residues. Trimming took 6 bases from V and 4 from J; bases not matched to a gene: 9. Per germline, CDR1 MNHNS and CDR2 SASEGT. The CDR3 coding sequence is TGTGCCAGCAGCGATGGGACAGTCGCTAATCAGCCCCAGCATTTT. This sequence encodes CASSDGTVANQPQHF.

V gene TRBV12-5 combines with J gene TRBJ2-5, with 11 bases lining up with TRBD2. The CDR3 has 17 amino acids. The ends lost 2 bases at V and 5 bases at J; junction bases unmatched: 10. Germline V gene sequence: CDR1 LGHNT, CDR2 FRNRAP. CDR3 sequence: CASGLSSLAGVMETQYF. CDR3 nucleotide sequence: TGTGCTAGTGGTTTGAGCTCACTAGCGGGAGTGATGGAGACCCAGTACTTC.

This chain links TRBV7-8 with TRBJ2-1; D is possibly TRBD2 (6 bases). V lost 3 bases to trimming and J lost 11 bases, with 14 bases between them. Germline V CDR1 and CDR2: SGHVS, FQNEAQ. This CDR3 has 13 amino acids. For the CDR3, the DNA is TGTGCCAGCAGCTTTCTTATAGCGGTAAAGCAGTTCTTC. Translated: CASSFLIAVKQFF.

The rearrangement links TRBV7-2 to TRBJ2-1; 7 nucleotides agree with TRBD2. Trimming removed 3 bases from V and 10 bases from J; junction bases left unmatched: 12. This CDR3 has 15 residues. Germline CDR1 is SGHTA and CDR2 is FQGNSA. CDR3 protein: CASSFTSAAGGEQFF. CDR3 nucleotides: TGTGCCAGCAGCTTTACTAGTGCCGCCGGGGGGGAGCAGTTCTTC.